A single sample is the source of the 7 T cell receptor beta chains below, sequenced in a study of T cell repertoires in cytomegalovirus infection. Their antigens remain unidentified. Each CDR3 protein gets one entry after TCRdb re-called the reads with MiXCR. The data contain around 750,000 distinct CDR3 sequences, roughly 33% of them singletons. Sequencing used cultured CD8+ T cells from PBMCs, obtained from culture after CMV antigen stimulation. The receptors stem from a human donor in good health (CMV status not recorded). Some clones in this sample may be carry-over from other donors' samples.

A few counts support this clonotype. V usage is TRBV12-3 or TRBV12-4 and J usage is TRBJ2-7; 9 bases are a match to TRBD1. V shed 6 bases, J shed 3 bases, and the junction held 9 bases outside the gene matches. This CDR3 region has 15 residues. In DNA form, the CDR3 reads TGTGCCAGCAGCCAGGGACAGGGAACAAGCTACGAGCAGTACTTC. It specifies CASSQGQGTSYEQYF.

This clonotype was counted between two and nine times. CDR3 protein: CASSLYRPGASNTGELFF. The CDR3 bases are TGTGCCAGCAGCTTGTATAGGCCAGGGGCTTCGAACACCGGGGAGCTGTTTTTT. V usage is TRBV5-6 and J usage is TRBJ2-2; TRBD1 is a possible D gene (6 bases). Trimming left V 1 base short and J 0 bases short, with 16 bases between. CDR3 length: 18 amino acids. Germline assignment: CDR1 SGHDT and CDR2 YYEEEE.

This clonotype was detected many times. This sequence joins TRBV7-2 and TRBJ1-5; D is ambiguous. The ends were cut back, 3 bases at V and 0 bases at J, with 12 bases in the middle. This CDR3 region has 16 residues. Germline loops: CDR1 SGHTA, CDR2 FQGNSA. In DNA, the CDR3 is TGTGCCAGCAGCTTGGGCGTAATGAATAGCAATCAGCCCCAGCATTTT. Protein: CASSLGVMNSNQPQHF.

This clonotype has just one count. This chain joins TRBV4-1 and TRBJ2-6; TRBD2 matches 11 bases. Germline values: CDR1 MGHRA, CDR2 YSYEKL. The CDR3 covers 18 residues. Unmatched junction bases numbered 8, after V lost 0 bases and J lost 7 bases. The CDR3 nucleotides read TGCGCCAGCAGCCAAGAGGGTAGCGGGGGGGCCGGTGCCAACGTCCTGACTTTC. Translation: CASSQEGSGGAGANVLTF.

This clonotype was seen more than once but under ten times. The chain uses TRBV19 and TRBJ2-5, with D perhaps TRBD2 (5 bases). The CDR3 is 15 amino acids. V lost 5 bases, J lost 2 bases, and 15 bases lay in between. Germline CDR1 and CDR2: LNHDA and SQIVND (reference sequence). The CDR3 DNA is TGTGCCAGTAGTCCGGCCCAAGCGGCTCAAGAGACCCAGTACTTC. This translates into CASSPAQAAQETQYF.

Notes on this clonotype: One end of the junction does not line up with germline, which may come from a read error. The chain combines TRBV10-2 with TRBJ2-1; 11 bases are shared with TRBD1. This CDR3 is built from 11 residues. CDR1 and CDR2 (germline): WSHSY, SAAADI. CDR3 sequence reads: CAGRGQGGQFF. CDR3 sequence (DNA): TGCGCCGGCAGGGGACAGGGGGGGCAGTTCTTC.

The sample holds a few counts of this clonotype. The chain uses TRBV25-1 and TRBJ2-2; D unresolved. Germline CDR1 is MGHDK and CDR2 is SYGVNS. V was clipped by 8 bases and J by 4 bases, with 8 bases between them. The CDR3 sequence is 12 residues long. The CDR3, as DNA: TGTGCCAGCCGAATTAGCACCGGGGAGCTGTTTTTT. It encodes CASRISTGELFF.